These T cell receptor beta chains were read from a single sample in a study of Graves' ophthalmopathy and Graves' hyperthyroidism. One entry per CDR3 protein, called by TCRdb with MiXCR from the multiplex PCR reads. The profile shows hundreds of thousands of distinct CDR3 sequences, roughly 41% of them singletons. The specimen was peripheral blood. These receptors were collected from an adult man with Graves' ophthalmopathy. CDR3s include the opening cysteine and the closing phenylalanine or tryptophan. D genes are given only for firm matches. Clone sizes are given selectively: once, few, many, or a class where the clone is expanded.

j_call	v_call	cdr3_length	clone_size	d_call	cdr3_nt	cdr3_aa
TRBJ2-5	TRBV7-7	16	.	TRBD1	TGTGCCAGCAGCACCACCGGGACAGGGAGTTGGGAGACCCAGTACTTC	CASSTTGTGSWETQYF
TRBJ1-2	TRBV10-3	13	many	.	TGTGCCATCGGGGGCCAGGGTAACTATGGCTACACCTTC	CAIGGQGNYGYTF
TRBJ2-6	TRBV12-3/TRBV12-4	13	many	.	TGTGCCAGCAGTTTTCAGTGGGCCAACGTCCTGACTTTC	CASSFQWANVLTF
TRBJ1-2	TRBV12-3/TRBV12-4	13	many	TRBD1	TGTGCCAGCAGGGGGGGACAGGGCGGTGGCTACACCTTC	CASRGGQGGGYTF
TRBJ1-1	TRBV7-8	13	many	.	TGTGCCAGCAGCTTAGTTCGGAAAAATGAAGCTTTCTTT	CASSLVRKNEAFF
TRBJ2-5	TRBV20-1	15	.	TRBD2	TGCAATGCTAGAGATGGGCGGGGGGGCCCAGAGACCCAGTACTTC	CNARDGRGGPETQYF
TRBJ1-2	TRBV30	14	.	TRBD1	TGTGCCTGGAGTACAAATCAGGGGGCAAGTGGCTACACCTTC	CAWSTNQGASGYTF
TRBJ2-7	TRBV5-1	18	.	.	TGCGCCAGCAGCTTGGATGGGACGCGACCCTGGGGAAGTGGCGAGCAGTACTTC	CASSLDGTRPWGSGEQYF
TRBJ1-1	TRBV5-1	17	.	.	TGCGCCAGCAGCCCTCTGGGGAGGACGGGGTTAAACACTGAAGCTTTCTTT	CASSPLGRTGLNTEAFF
TRBJ2-7	TRBV5-6	14	few	.	TGTGCCAGCAGCATCCGGGCCCATTCCGGGGAGCAGTACTTC	CASSIRAHSGEQYF
TRBJ2-7	TRBV7-2	11	few	.	TGTGCCTGGACTAACTCCTACGAGCAGTACTTC	CAWTNSYEQYF
TRBJ2-2	TRBV25-1	15	.	.	TGTGCCAGCAGTGAAGGGGGCAGGGTCACCGGGGAGCTGTTTTTT	CASSEGGRVTGELFF
TRBJ2-5	TRBV7-2	14	.	TRBD1	TGTGCCAGCAGCTTTGGACAGGGGCATGAGACCCAGTACTTC	CASSFGQGHETQYF
TRBJ2-7	TRBV10-3	13	.	TRBD1	TGTGCCATCAGTTTAGGGACAGCCTACGAGCAGTACTTC	CAISLGTAYEQYF
TRBJ1-2	TRBV7-9	13	.	.	TGTGCCAGCAGCACGGGACAAAACTATGGCTACACCTTC	CASSTGQNYGYTF
TRBJ2-7	TRBV20-1	15	.	TRBD1	TGCAGTGCTAGAGACGGGGGACAGGGGATAAACGAGCAGTACTTC	CSARDGGQGINEQYF
TRBJ2-5	TRBV29-1	11	.	.	TGCAGCGTGGAGGAGGGGGAGACCCAGTACTTC	CSVEEGETQYF
TRBJ1-1	TRBV10-3	15	few	.	TGTGCCAGCAGTTTCCTACAGGGAGGGGTGACTGAAGCTTTCTTT	CASSFLQGGVTEAFF
TRBJ1-2	TRBV6-1	14	few	.	TGTGCCAGCAGTGAACAGGGTTTCCTAGGCGGCTACACCTTC	CASSEQGFLGGYTF
TRBJ2-7	TRBV19	11	few	.	TGTGCCTGGAGAGAGGGCTACGAGCAGTACTTC	CAWREGYEQYF
TRBJ1-1	TRBV10-3	12	.	.	TGTGCCATCGCCCGACAGGCCACTGAAGCTTTCTTT	CAIARQATEAFF
TRBJ2-7	TRBV12-5	14	many	TRBD1	TGTGCTAGTGGTCCCGGGACAGGTCGATCCGAGCAGTACTTC	CASGPGTGRSEQYF
TRBJ1-5	TRBV6-5	15	few	.	TGTGCCAGCAGTTACTCCAGGAGGGTCGGTCAGCCCCAGCATTTT	CASSYSRRVGQPQHF
TRBJ2-2	TRBV15	18	many	.	TGTGCCACCAGCAGAGTCCCCGTCGTGATCCCGAACACCGGGGAGCTGTTTTTT	CATSRVPVVIPNTGELFF
TRBJ2-7	TRBV7-9	15	.	.	TGTGCCAGCAGCAGTTCGGGACGGGTCTCCTACGAGCAGTACTTC	CASSSSGRVSYEQYF
TRBJ1-6	TRBV6-2/TRBV6-3	16	many	TRBD1	TGTGCCAGCAGGATACGCCCCGGGACAGGGGGGTCACCCCTCCACTTT	CASRIRPGTGGSPLHF
TRBJ2-7	TRBV6-5	15	.	TRBD1	TGTGCCAGCAGCCACGGACAGGGTCCCACCTACGAGCAGTACTTC	CASSHGQGPTYEQYF
TRBJ1-1	TRBV11-3	17	many	.	TGTGCCAGCAGCTTCCCGCCGAAACAGGGATGGAACACTGAAGCTTTCTTT	CASSFPPKQGWNTEAFF
TRBJ1-5	TRBV10-3	16	.	.	TGTGCCAGCAGTGAAGGCGGGACGGCGCGCCAAGAGACCCAGCATTTT	CASSEGGTARQETQHF
TRBJ1-4	TRBV10-3	14	once	.	TGTGCCATCAGTGAGGGATTGGGCACTGAAAAACTGTTTTTT	CAISEGLGTEKLFF
TRBJ1-5	TRBV7-9	13	.	.	TGTGCCAGCAGTTGGACGGGAAAGCAGCCCCAGCATTTT	CASSWTGKQPQHF
TRBJ1-6	TRBV2	14	.	.	TGTGCCAGCAGTGAAATGGGGCTTAATTCACCCCTCCACTTT	CASSEMGLNSPLHF
TRBJ1-1	TRBV29-1	13	.	.	TGCAGCCAAGTAGGCAGCCGGGGCACTGAAGCTTTCTTT	CSQVGSRGTEAFF
TRBJ2-5	TRBV20-1	14	.	TRBD2	TGCAGTGCTAGAGATGGACTAGCGGAAGAGACCCAGTACTTC	CSARDGLAEETQYF
TRBJ1-6	TRBV6-5	14	many	TRBD1	TGTGCCAGCAGTTACTCCCGACAGGGCTCACCCCTCCACTTT	CASSYSRQGSPLHF
TRBJ1-5	TRBV20-1	14	.	.	TGCAGTGCCAGCAGCCCCCGGGGCAATCAGCCCCAGCATTTT	CSASSPRGNQPQHF
TRBJ2-7	TRBV29-1	10	.	.	TGCAGCTTAGAGACCTACGAGCAGTACTTC	CSLETYEQYF
TRBJ2-5	TRBV7-8	14	many	.	TGTGCCAGCAGCCAAGCAACAGGGAAAGAGACCCAGTACTTC	CASSQATGKETQYF
TRBJ2-7	TRBV27	15	.	TRBD2	TGTGCCAGCAGACCTGGGAAAGCGGGAACCCACGAGCAGTACTTC	CASRPGKAGTHEQYF
TRBJ2-2	TRBV2	16	.	.	TGTGCCAGCAGTGAATTGTCAGGCTCGAACACCGGGGAGCTGTTTTTT	CASSELSGSNTGELFF
TRBJ1-1	TRBV4-1	15	many	.	TGCGCCAGCAGCCAAGATCCGGACTTCAACACTGAAGCTTTCTTT	CASSQDPDFNTEAFF
TRBJ2-1	TRBV2	12	.	TRBD1	TGTGCCTCCCGGGACAGGAAAAATGAGCAGTTCTTC	CASRDRKNEQFF